A selection of T cell receptor beta chains follows, all from one sample in a study of T-cell reconstitution after alpha-beta-depleted transplantation in children. MiXCR, run by TCRdb on the PCR reads, gives a single entry per CDR3 protein. In the table there are hundreds of thousands of distinct CDR3 sequences, roughly 11% of which are singletons. The sequencing used peripheral blood, collected 180 days after TCRalphabeta/CD19-depleted stem cell transplant. These receptors were obtained from a male patient aged 2 to 10 who had a stem cell transplant for chronic granulomatous disease, so the T cells may come from the graft donor. Each CDR3 is given with its conserved first and last residue. D genes are given only for firm matches. Clone sizes are given selectively: once, few, many, or a class where the clone is expanded.

D gene | J gene | V gene | clone size | CDR3 DNA | CDR3 protein
- | TRBJ2-3 | TRBV20-1 | many | TGCAGTGCTAGAACCCCGGCTACGCAGTATTTT | CSARTPATQYF
- | TRBJ1-2 | TRBV12-3/TRBV12-4 | many | TGTGCCAGCAGTTTAAGGGAGGGGACGACATATCGCTACACCTTC | CASSLREGTTYRYTF
- | TRBJ2-1 | TRBV6-2/TRBV6-3 | few | TGTGCCAGCAGTTACGGATGGCCTGTGAGCATTTGGGGGGAGAAGGGTGGCGAGCAGTTCTTC | CASSYGWPVSIWGEKGGEQFF
- | TRBJ2-2 | TRBV5-5 | many | TGTGCCAGCAGGACCGGACAGCCGAACACCGGGGAGCTGTTTTTT | CASRTGQPNTGELFF
TRBD2 | TRBJ2-1 | TRBV19 | - | TGTGCCAGTACCACAGGCAAGACTAGCGTCTCCTACAATGAGCAGTTCTTC | CASTTGKTSVSYNEQFF
- | TRBJ2-2 | TRBV25-1 | - | TGTGCCAGCAGTACAGCGTTCGCGAACACCGGGGAGCTGTTTTTT | CASSTAFANTGELFF
- | TRBJ2-5 | TRBV28 | many | TGTGCCAGCAGTCCCGTCGGGGCTCGGGGTCAAGAGACCCAGTACTTC | CASSPVGARGQETQYF
TRBD2 | TRBJ2-3 | TRBV11-2 | many | TGTGCCAGCAGCTTAGACCAAGCCGGGTATTCTATCGGGAGGGGCACAGATACGCAGTATTTT | CASSLDQAGYSIGRGTDTQYF
- | TRBJ1-6 | TRBV5-1 | many | TGCGCCAGCAGCTTGACCGAGAGTAATTCACCCCTCCACTTT | CASSLTESNSPLHF
- | TRBJ2-1 | TRBV18 | few | TGTGCCAGCTCACCAAGGTCGGACAGATACAATGAGCAGTTCTTC | CASSPRSDRYNEQFF
TRBD2 | TRBJ2-1 | TRBV2 | many | TGTGCCAGCAGTGAGCTAGCGGGCTTCGACAATGAGCAGTTCTTC | CASSELAGFDNEQFF
TRBD1 | TRBJ2-3 | TRBV27 | many | TGTGCCAGCAAAATATCGACAGGGGATACGCAGTATTTT | CASKISTGDTQYF
TRBD1 | TRBJ1-6 | TRBV27 | many | TGTGCCAGCAGTTTAAACCGGGACAGAGATTCACCCCTCCACTTT | CASSLNRDRDSPLHF
TRBD1 | TRBJ2-5 | TRBV5-1 | many | TGCGCCAGCAGCTTAGATGGGACAGGGAATGCAGAGACCCAGTACTTC | CASSLDGTGNAETQYF
TRBD1 | TRBJ2-5 | TRBV28 | - | TGTGCCAGCAGTTTGAACGGACAGGGTCAAGAGACCCAGTACTTC | CASSLNGQGQETQYF
- | TRBJ2-3 | TRBV6-2/TRBV6-3 | many | TGTGCCAGCAGGGAGCACCGGGACACCAACACAGATACGCAGTATTTT | CASREHRDTNTDTQYF
- | TRBJ2-3 | TRBV10-3 | many | TGTGCCATCAGTGAAGGGACGCAGACAGCAGATACGCAGTATTTT | CAISEGTQTADTQYF
TRBD2 | TRBJ2-7 | TRBV20-1 | many | TGCAGTGCTCCTAGCGGGAGTTACGAGCAGTACTTC | CSAPSGSYEQYF
- | TRBJ2-7 | TRBV21-1 | many | TGTGCCAGCAGCGACCCGGGACAGATTTACGAGCAGTACTTC | CASSDPGQIYEQYF
- | TRBJ2-7 | TRBV18 | many | TGTGCCAGCTCACCACGTTCAGGGGCAAACGAGCAGTACTTC | CASSPRSGANEQYF
TRBD2 | TRBJ2-7 | TRBV5-1 | many | TGCGCCAGCAGCCCACTAGCGGGAGGTTCCTACGAGCAGTACTTC | CASSPLAGGSYEQYF
- | TRBJ2-2 | TRBV5-6 | many | TGTGCCAGCAGCTTGGTGGACACCGGGGAGCTGTTTTTT | CASSLVDTGELFF
TRBD1 | TRBJ2-1 | TRBV5-1 | many | TGCGCCAGCAGCTTGGTACAGGGGTTCGATGAGCAGTTCTTC | CASSLVQGFDEQFF
- | TRBJ2-1 | TRBV1 | - | TGCACCAGCAGCCAAGATCTGACTAGCGGGGGGGGTAGCTCCTACAATGAGCAGTTCTTC | CTSSQDLTSGGGSSYNEQFF
- | TRBJ2-1 | TRBV7-2 | many | TGTGCCAGCACCGCAGGACTCTTGGGAGTGGATGAGCAGTTCTTC | CASTAGLLGVDEQFF
TRBD2 | TRBJ2-2 | TRBV7-9 | - | TGTGCCAGCACCCAAGCGGGACTCAGAAACACCGGGGAGCTGTTTTTT | CASTQAGLRNTGELFF
- | TRBJ1-6 | TRBV6-2/TRBV6-3 | many | TGTGCCAGCAGTCGAAGGACTCCTGGGGATTCACCCCTCCACTTT | CASSRRTPGDSPLHF
TRBD2 | TRBJ2-7 | TRBV27 | many | TGTGCCAGCAGTTTATCGGGACTAGCGGGAGGCGAGCAGTACTTC | CASSLSGLAGGEQYF
TRBD2 | TRBJ2-2 | TRBV11-2 | many | TGTGCCAGCAGGGCTTTAGCGGGCGCGAACACCGGGGAGCTGTTTTTT | CASRALAGANTGELFF
- | TRBJ1-5 | TRBV9 | many | TGTGCCAGCAGCTCAGGCAATAGCAATCAGCCCCAGCATTTT | CASSSGNSNQPQHF